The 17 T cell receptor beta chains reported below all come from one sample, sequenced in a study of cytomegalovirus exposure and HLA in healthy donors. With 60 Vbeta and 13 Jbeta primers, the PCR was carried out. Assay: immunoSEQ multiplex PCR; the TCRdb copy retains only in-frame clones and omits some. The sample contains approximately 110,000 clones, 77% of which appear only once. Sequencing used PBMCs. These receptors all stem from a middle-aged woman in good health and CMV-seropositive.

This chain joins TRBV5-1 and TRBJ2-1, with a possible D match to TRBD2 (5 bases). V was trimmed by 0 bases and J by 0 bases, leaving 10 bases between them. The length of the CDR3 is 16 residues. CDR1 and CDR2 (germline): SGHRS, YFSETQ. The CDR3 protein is CASSLASGSSYNEQFF. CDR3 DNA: TGCGCCAGCAGCTTGGCCAGCGGTAGCTCCTACAATGAGCAGTTCTTC.

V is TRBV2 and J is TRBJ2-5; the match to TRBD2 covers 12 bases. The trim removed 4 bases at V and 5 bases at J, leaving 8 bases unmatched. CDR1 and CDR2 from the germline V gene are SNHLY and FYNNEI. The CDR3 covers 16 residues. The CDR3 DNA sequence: TGTGCCAGCAGTGGGCCTAGCGGGAGGGCCGGTGAGACCCAGTACTTC. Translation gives CASSGPSGRAGETQYF. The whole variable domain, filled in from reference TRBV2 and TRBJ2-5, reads EPEVTQTPSHQVTQMGQEVILRCVPISNHLYFYWYRQILGQKVEFLVSFYNNEISEKSEIFDDQFSVERPDGSNFTLKIRSTKLEDSAMYFCASSGPSGRAGETQYFGPGTRLLVL.

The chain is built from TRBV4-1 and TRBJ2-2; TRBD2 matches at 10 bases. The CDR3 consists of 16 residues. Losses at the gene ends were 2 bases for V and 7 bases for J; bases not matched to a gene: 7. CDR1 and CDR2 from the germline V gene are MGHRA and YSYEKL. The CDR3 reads CASSQPSGRANGELFF. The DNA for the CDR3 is TGCGCCAGCAGCCAACCCAGCGGGAGGGCCAACGGGGAGCTGTTTTTT.

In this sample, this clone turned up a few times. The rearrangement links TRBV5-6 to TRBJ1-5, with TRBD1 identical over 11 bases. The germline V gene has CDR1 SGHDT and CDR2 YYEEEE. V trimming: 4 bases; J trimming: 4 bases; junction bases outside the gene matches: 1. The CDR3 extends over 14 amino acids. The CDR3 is CASSRDRGNQPQHF. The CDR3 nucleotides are TGTGCCAGCAGCAGGGACAGGGGGAATCAGCCCCAGCATTTT. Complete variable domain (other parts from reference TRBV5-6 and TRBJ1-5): DAGVTQSPTHLIKTRGQQVTLRCSPKSGHDTVSWYQQALGQGPQFIFQYYEEEERQRGNFPDRFSGHQFPNYSSELNVNALLLGDSALYLCASSRDRGNQPQHFGDGTRLSIL.

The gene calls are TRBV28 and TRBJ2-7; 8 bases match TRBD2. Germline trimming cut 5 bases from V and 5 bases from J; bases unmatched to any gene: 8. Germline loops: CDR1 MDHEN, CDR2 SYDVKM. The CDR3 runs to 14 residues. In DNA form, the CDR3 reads TGTGCCAGCAGTCCGTTAGCGGGAATCGACGAGCAGTACTTC. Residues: CASSPLAGIDEQYF.

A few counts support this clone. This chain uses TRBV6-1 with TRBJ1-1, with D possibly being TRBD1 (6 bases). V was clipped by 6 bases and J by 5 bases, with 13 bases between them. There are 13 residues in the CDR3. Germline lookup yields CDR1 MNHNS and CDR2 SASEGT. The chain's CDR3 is CASRDRGGTEAFF. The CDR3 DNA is TGTGCCAGCAGGGATAGGGGGGGAACTGAAGCTTTCTTT.

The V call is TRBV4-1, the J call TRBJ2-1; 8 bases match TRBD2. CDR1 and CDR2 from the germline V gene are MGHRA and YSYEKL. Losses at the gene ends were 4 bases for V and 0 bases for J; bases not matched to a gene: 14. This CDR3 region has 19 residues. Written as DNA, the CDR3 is TGCGCCAGCAGCCCCCTCGGGCTAGCGGGCCCGACCTCCTACAATGAGCAGTTCTTC. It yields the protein CASSPLGLAGPTSYNEQFF.

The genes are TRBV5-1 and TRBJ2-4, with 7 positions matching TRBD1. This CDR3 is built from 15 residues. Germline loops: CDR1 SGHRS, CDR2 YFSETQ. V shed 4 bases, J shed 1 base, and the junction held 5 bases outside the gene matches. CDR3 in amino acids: CASSLTGSAKNIQYF. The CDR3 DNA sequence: TGCGCCAGCAGCCTGACAGGGAGCGCCAAAAACATTCAGTACTTC.

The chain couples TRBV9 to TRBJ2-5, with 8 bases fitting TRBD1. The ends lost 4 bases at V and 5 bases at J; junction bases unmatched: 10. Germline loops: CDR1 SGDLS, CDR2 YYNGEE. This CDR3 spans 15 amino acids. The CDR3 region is CASSPRQGIIETQYF. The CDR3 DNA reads TGTGCCAGCAGCCCCCGACAGGGGATAATCGAGACCCAGTACTTC.

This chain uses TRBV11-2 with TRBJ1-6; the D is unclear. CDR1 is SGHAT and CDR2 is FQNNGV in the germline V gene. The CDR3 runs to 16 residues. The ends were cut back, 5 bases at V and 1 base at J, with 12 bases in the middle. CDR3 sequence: CASSPPGRSYNSPLHF. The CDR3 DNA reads TGTGCCAGCAGCCCCCCCGGGAGGTCCTATAATTCACCCCTCCACTTT.

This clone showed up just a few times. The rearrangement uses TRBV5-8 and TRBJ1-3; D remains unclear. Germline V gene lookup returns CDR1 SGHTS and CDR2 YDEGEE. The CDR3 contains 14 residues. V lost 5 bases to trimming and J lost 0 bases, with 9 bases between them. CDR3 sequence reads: CASSFPSSGNTIYF. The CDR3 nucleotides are TGTGCCAGCAGTTTCCCTAGCTCTGGAAACACCATATATTTT.

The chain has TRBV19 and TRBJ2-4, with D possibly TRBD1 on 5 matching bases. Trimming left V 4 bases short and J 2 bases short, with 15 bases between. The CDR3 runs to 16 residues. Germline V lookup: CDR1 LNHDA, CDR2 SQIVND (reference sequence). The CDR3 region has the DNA TGTGCCAGTAGTACACGAAGCAGGGCGACCAAAAACATTCAGTACTTC. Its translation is CASSTRSRATKNIQYF.

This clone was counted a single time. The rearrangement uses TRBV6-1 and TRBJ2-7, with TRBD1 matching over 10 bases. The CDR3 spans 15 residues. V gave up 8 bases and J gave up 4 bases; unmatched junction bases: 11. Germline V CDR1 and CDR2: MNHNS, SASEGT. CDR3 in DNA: TGTGCCAGCGGAGAACCGGGACAGGGGTATTACGAGCAGTACTTC. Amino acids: CASGEPGQGYYEQYF.

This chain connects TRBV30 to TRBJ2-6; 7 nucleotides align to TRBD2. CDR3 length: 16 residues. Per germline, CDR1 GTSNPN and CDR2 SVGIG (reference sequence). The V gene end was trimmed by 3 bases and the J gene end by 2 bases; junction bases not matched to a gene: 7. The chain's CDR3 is CAWSLTRGAGANVLTF. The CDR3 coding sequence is TGTGCCTGGAGCCTTACCCGGGGGGCTGGGGCCAACGTCCTGACTTTC.

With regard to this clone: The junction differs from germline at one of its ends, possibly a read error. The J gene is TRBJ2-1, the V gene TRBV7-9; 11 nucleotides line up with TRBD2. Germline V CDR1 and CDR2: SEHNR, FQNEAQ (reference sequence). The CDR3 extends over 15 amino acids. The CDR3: CSSSSDLAGGNEQFF. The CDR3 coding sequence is TGTTCCAGCAGCTCCGACCTAGCGGGAGGCAATGAGCAGTTCTTC.

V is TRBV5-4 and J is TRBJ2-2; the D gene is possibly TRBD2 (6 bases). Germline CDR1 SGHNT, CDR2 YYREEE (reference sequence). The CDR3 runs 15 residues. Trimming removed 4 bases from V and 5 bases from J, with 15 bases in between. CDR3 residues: CASSGGGRLTGELFF. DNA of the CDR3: TGTGCCAGCAGCGGGGGTGGGAGGTTAACCGGGGAGCTGTTTTTT.

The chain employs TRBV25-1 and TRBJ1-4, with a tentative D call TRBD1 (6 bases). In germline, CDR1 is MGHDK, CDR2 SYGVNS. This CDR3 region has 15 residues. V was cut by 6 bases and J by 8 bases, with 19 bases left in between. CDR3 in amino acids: CASSDTGQVGEKLFF. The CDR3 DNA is TGTGCCAGCAGCGATACAGGGCAGGTCGGAGAAAAACTGTTTTTT.